The sample holds many counts of the clone carrying this TCR beta chain. The CDR3 length is 13 residues. Losses at the gene ends were 7 bases for V and 8 bases for J; bases not matched to a gene: 11. Germline CDR1 is DFQATT and CDR2 is SNEGSKA (reference sequence). The sample comes from a study of T cells in Graves' hyperthyroidism and ophthalmopathy. The source material, RNA transcripts, was used to amplify TCR beta CDR3 regions. TCR CDR3 underwent first-round RT-PCR with the HTBI primer set. TCRdb analysed the multiplex PCR reads with MiXCR anew, one entry per CDR3 protein. The table includes around 600,000 distinct CDR3 sequences, 15% to 20% detected once.

V gene TRBV20-1 combines with J gene TRBJ2-1; 7 positions match TRBD1. This clonotype was sampled from a woman in her forties with Graves' ophthalmopathy. Sample: blood. The CDR3 DNA reads as TGCAGTGTTCCTAAGACAGGGTCCGATGAGCAGTTCTTC. Encoded protein: CSVPKTGSDEQFF.